Listed below are T cell receptor beta chains from one sample, sequenced in a study of OX40 agonist ivuxolimab in advanced cancers. Assay: immunoSEQ multiplex PCR; the TCRdb copy retains only in-frame clones and omits some. The sample has some 70,000 clones, approximately 80% seen once; the top ten hold less than 9.5%. The sequenced sample was CD4+ or CD8+ T cells sorted from blood, obtained in a trial of the OX40 agonist ivuxolimab. The receptor set was obtained from an adult with an advanced solid tumor such as melanoma, head and neck, liver or kidney cancer. CDR3s include the opening cysteine and the closing phenylalanine or tryptophan. A D gene is named only where the DNA matches it firmly. Clone size appears in some rows only: once, few, many, or a class for an expanded clone.

j_call | v_call | clone_size | d_call | cdr3_aa | cdr3_nt
TRBJ1-1 | TRBV7-6 | . | TRBD1 | CASSLWLDRGPINTEAFF | TGTGCCAGCAGCTTATGGCTTGACAGGGGGCCTATTAACACTGAAGCTTTCTTT
TRBJ2-2 | TRBV6-5 | . | . | CASSPAELNTGELFF | TGTGCCAGCAGTCCAGCAGAGTTGAACACCGGGGAGCTGTTTTTT
TRBJ2-1 | TRBV10-3 | . | TRBD2 | CAISALAGLPNEQFF | TGTGCCATCAGTGCTCTAGCGGGCCTTCCCAATGAGCAGTTCTTC
TRBJ2-3 | TRBV2 | . | . | CASVRGAGGTDTQYF | TGTGCCAGCGTCAGGGGCGCGGGAGGCACAGATACGCAGTATTTT
TRBJ1-1 | TRBV18 | . | . | CASSPGGGKNTEAFF | TGTGCCAGCTCACCTGGGGGCGGCAAGAACACTGAAGCTTTCTTT
TRBJ2-3 | TRBV27 | . | . | CASRLRGLSTDTQYF | TGTGCCAGCCGTCTCCGCGGGCTAAGCACAGATACGCAGTATTTT
TRBJ2-5 | TRBV20-1 | . | . | CSARRTDEQYF | TGCAGTGCTAGACGGACAGATGAGCAGTACTTC
TRBJ2-1 | TRBV11-2 | . | TRBD2 | CASSLQSGGGDEQFF | TGTGCCAGCAGCTTACAGAGCGGGGGGGGTGATGAGCAGTTCTTC
TRBJ2-2 | TRBV7-2 | . | TRBD2 | CASSFVTSGGAGELFF | TGTGCCAGCAGCTTCGTGACTAGCGGGGGGGCCGGGGAGCTGTTTTTT
TRBJ2-3 | TRBV4-3 | . | . | CASSPESTDTQYF | TGCGCCAGCAGCCCAGAAAGCACAGATACGCAGTATTTT
TRBJ1-6 | TRBV28 | few | . | CASSLGTGSTGSPLHF | TGTGCCAGCAGTTTAGGGACGGGGTCCACGGGTTCACCCCTCCACTTT
TRBJ2-1 | TRBV5-1 | . | TRBD1 | CASSPLQGAGEQFF | TGCGCCAGCAGCCCCCTACAGGGGGCGGGTGAGCAGTTCTTC
TRBJ2-1 | TRBV2 | . | . | CASNRPEYNEQFF | TGTGCCAGCAACCGACCCGAGTACAATGAGCAGTTCTTC
TRBJ2-7 | TRBV28 | once | TRBD1 | CASRERDRSDSYEQYF | TGTGCCAGCAGGGAAAGGGACAGGTCGGACTCCTACGAGCAGTACTTC
TRBJ2-5 | TRBV7-7 | once | TRBD1 | CASSLGQGVGETQYF | TGTGCCAGCAGCTTAGGCCAGGGGGTTGGGGAGACCCAGTACTTC
TRBJ2-1 | TRBV28 | . | . | CASSWRGENNEQFF | TGTGCCAGCAGTTGGAGGGGCGAAAACAATGAGCAGTTCTTC
TRBJ2-2 | TRBV30 | . | TRBD2 | CAWSGTSGSGTGELFF | TGTGCCTGGAGTGGGACTAGCGGGAGTGGGACCGGGGAGCTGTTTTTT
TRBJ2-5 | TRBV5-1 | . | . | CASSYYSGYQETQYF | TGCGCCAGCAGCTATTACTCAGGGTACCAAGAGACCCAGTACTTC